This is a list of T cell receptor beta chains from one sample in a study of blood T cell repertoires in COVID-19. Generated by immunoSEQ multiplex PCR, the TCRdb table keeps only in-frame clones and is missing some. The table includes tens of thousands of clones, about 83% detected once. The sample was peripheral blood. These receptors originate from a woman of 80 years or more with active or convalescent COVID-19. Each CDR3 is given with its conserved first and last residue. The D gene is left open where the match is weak. Only some rows state a clone size, as once, few, many or a class for expanded clones.

d_call: NA; j_call: TRBJ1-4; v_call: TRBV6-5; clone_size: few; cdr3_nt: TGTGCCAGCACGGGGAGGGCGAATGAAAAACTGTTTTTT; cdr3_aa: CASTGRANEKLFF
d_call: NA; j_call: TRBJ1-2; v_call: TRBV6-1; clone_size: NA; cdr3_nt: TGTGCCAGCAGTGCTCCAGGAGGGGTCTCGATCTACTATGGCTACACCTTC; cdr3_aa: CASSAPGGVSIYYGYTF
d_call: TRBD1; j_call: TRBJ1-1; v_call: TRBV3-1/TRBV3-2; clone_size: once; cdr3_nt: TGTGCCAGCAGCCAATCGGGACAGGGGGGGGCCAGAGCTTTCTTT; cdr3_aa: CASSQSGQGGARAFF
d_call: TRBD2; j_call: TRBJ2-1; v_call: TRBV19; clone_size: NA; cdr3_nt: TGTGCCAGTAGTTCGCAGCTAGCGGGAGGGGACAATGAGCAGTTCTTC; cdr3_aa: CASSSQLAGGDNEQFF
d_call: NA; j_call: TRBJ2-1; v_call: TRBV19; clone_size: NA; cdr3_nt: TGTGCCAGTAGTAACAGGGTCAATGAGCAGTTCTTC; cdr3_aa: CASSNRVNEQFF
d_call: NA; j_call: TRBJ1-1; v_call: TRBV7-9; clone_size: NA; cdr3_nt: TGTGCCAGCACGCGGACAGCGAACACTGAAGCTTTCTTT; cdr3_aa: CASTRTANTEAFF
d_call: NA; j_call: TRBJ2-7; v_call: TRBV7-2; clone_size: NA; cdr3_nt: TGTGCCAGCAGCTTAGTGCGGGTATTAGGTGAGCAGTACTTC; cdr3_aa: CASSLVRVLGEQYF
d_call: NA; j_call: TRBJ1-3; v_call: TRBV4-2; clone_size: NA; cdr3_nt: TGTGCCAGCAGCCAAGAGCAGTTGAGGAACAACGGAAACACCATATATTTT; cdr3_aa: CASSQEQLRNNGNTIYF
d_call: NA; j_call: TRBJ1-2; v_call: TRBV4-3; clone_size: NA; cdr3_nt: TGCGCCAGCAGCCCGGACACGGTTTTAAACTATGGCTACACCTTC; cdr3_aa: CASSPDTVLNYGYTF
d_call: TRBD2; j_call: TRBJ2-1; v_call: TRBV10-3; clone_size: NA; cdr3_nt: TGTGCCATCAGTGACACCCCGGGCGGGAGGGCCGACTCCTACAATGAGCAGTTCTTC; cdr3_aa: CAISDTPGGRADSYNEQFF
d_call: NA; j_call: TRBJ1-2; v_call: TRBV4-2; clone_size: NA; cdr3_nt: TGTGCCAGCAGCCAAGTTGTCCAGGCAAACTATGGCTACACCTTC; cdr3_aa: CASSQVVQANYGYTF
d_call: TRBD2; j_call: TRBJ2-3; v_call: TRBV15; clone_size: NA; cdr3_nt: TGTGCCACCAGCGGACTAGCGGGATTCACAGATACGCAGTATTTT; cdr3_aa: CATSGLAGFTDTQYF
d_call: NA; j_call: TRBJ2-2; v_call: TRBV18; clone_size: NA; cdr3_nt: TGTGCCAGCTCACTGACAGTTACGAACACCGGGGAGCTGTTTTTT; cdr3_aa: CASSLTVTNTGELFF
d_call: TRBD1; j_call: TRBJ2-1; v_call: TRBV29-1; clone_size: NA; cdr3_nt: TGCAGCGTTACAAAGGCTCCGGGACAGGGGGGCTACTACAATGAGCAGTTCTTC; cdr3_aa: CSVTKAPGQGGYYNEQFF
d_call: TRBD1; j_call: TRBJ2-3; v_call: TRBV20-1; clone_size: NA; cdr3_nt: TGCAGTGCTAGTGAGAATACAGGGGGGCCCACAGATACGCAGTATTTT; cdr3_aa: CSASENTGGPTDTQYF
d_call: TRBD2; j_call: TRBJ2-3; v_call: TRBV3-1/TRBV3-2; clone_size: NA; cdr3_nt: TGTGCCAGCAGAAATTATCTAGCGGTTACAGATACGCAGTATTTT; cdr3_aa: CASRNYLAVTDTQYF
d_call: TRBD1; j_call: TRBJ1-6; v_call: TRBV13; clone_size: few; cdr3_nt: TGTGCCAGCAGCAGCGGGACAGGGGCCTCACCCCTCCACTTT; cdr3_aa: CASSSGTGASPLHF
d_call: NA; j_call: TRBJ2-5; v_call: TRBV4-1; clone_size: NA; cdr3_nt: TGCGCCAGCAGCCAAGATTCGGTGGAGACCCAGTACTTC; cdr3_aa: CASSQDSVETQYF
d_call: NA; j_call: TRBJ2-3; v_call: TRBV30; clone_size: once; cdr3_nt: TGTGCCTGGCACAGGGTCCACACAGATACGCAGTATTTT; cdr3_aa: CAWHRVHTDTQYF
d_call: TRBD2; j_call: TRBJ2-1; v_call: TRBV3-1/TRBV3-2; clone_size: NA; cdr3_nt: TGTGCCAGCAGCGAAGCGGGAGAGCCTTACAATGAGCAGTTCTTC; cdr3_aa: CASSEAGEPYNEQFF
d_call: NA; j_call: TRBJ2-5; v_call: TRBV28; clone_size: once; cdr3_nt: TGTGCCAGCAGTGATCTGAGGGGGAGGGGAGAGACCCAGTACTTC; cdr3_aa: CASSDLRGRGETQYF
d_call: TRBD2; j_call: TRBJ2-1; v_call: TRBV6-4; clone_size: NA; cdr3_nt: TGTGCCAGCAGTGTGTCTAGCGGGAGTACTGAGCAGTTCTTC; cdr3_aa: CASSVSSGSTEQFF
d_call: NA; j_call: TRBJ1-1; v_call: TRBV19; clone_size: NA; cdr3_nt: TGTGCCAGTAGCTATACCGGGACTAGAGCTTTCTTT; cdr3_aa: CASSYTGTRAFF
d_call: NA; j_call: TRBJ2-7; v_call: TRBV10-3; clone_size: NA; cdr3_nt: TGTGCCATCAGTGATGTGCGGTTCTACGAGCAGTACTTC; cdr3_aa: CAISDVRFYEQYF
d_call: NA; j_call: TRBJ1-1; v_call: TRBV7-7; clone_size: NA; cdr3_nt: TGTGCTAGCAGCTTCTCCAGGAACACTGAAGCTTTCTTT; cdr3_aa: CASSFSRNTEAFF
d_call: NA; j_call: TRBJ1-1; v_call: TRBV30; clone_size: NA; cdr3_nt: TGTGCCTGGAGTATTAAGAACACTGAAGCTTTCTTT; cdr3_aa: CAWSIKNTEAFF
d_call: NA; j_call: TRBJ1-5; v_call: TRBV19; clone_size: few; cdr3_nt: TGTGCCAGTACAGGGGTGGGTCAGCCCCAGCATTTT; cdr3_aa: CASTGVGQPQHF
d_call: NA; j_call: TRBJ2-1; v_call: TRBV25-1; clone_size: NA; cdr3_nt: TGTGCCAGCAGTGTCGGGACTTCGAATGAGCAGTTCTTC; cdr3_aa: CASSVGTSNEQFF
d_call: TRBD1; j_call: TRBJ1-1; v_call: TRBV15; clone_size: NA; cdr3_nt: TGTGCCACCAGCAGCCGGACAGGGTTGAACACTGAAGCTTTCTTT; cdr3_aa: CATSSRTGLNTEAFF
d_call: TRBD1; j_call: TRBJ2-1; v_call: TRBV5-1; clone_size: NA; cdr3_nt: TGCGCCAGCAGCTTGAATCAGGGGGCTTACAATGAGCAGTTCTTC; cdr3_aa: CASSLNQGAYNEQFF
d_call: NA; j_call: TRBJ2-2; v_call: TRBV19; clone_size: NA; cdr3_nt: TGTGCCAGTAGTATATTGGCGGCCGGGGAGCTGTTTTTT; cdr3_aa: CASSILAAGELFF
d_call: TRBD1; j_call: TRBJ1-1; v_call: TRBV7-9; clone_size: NA; cdr3_nt: TGTGCCAGCAGCCAAATTATAAACAGGGGGAACACTGAAGCTTTCTTT; cdr3_aa: CASSQIINRGNTEAFF
d_call: NA; j_call: TRBJ1-3; v_call: TRBV28; clone_size: medium-sized; cdr3_nt: TGTGCCAGCAGTAATGTACGGGACTCTGGAAACACCATATATTTT; cdr3_aa: CASSNVRDSGNTIYF
d_call: NA; j_call: TRBJ1-2; v_call: TRBV19; clone_size: NA; cdr3_nt: TGTGCCAGCGGCACACCAGGGCGCGGTGGCTACACCTTC; cdr3_aa: CASGTPGRGGYTF